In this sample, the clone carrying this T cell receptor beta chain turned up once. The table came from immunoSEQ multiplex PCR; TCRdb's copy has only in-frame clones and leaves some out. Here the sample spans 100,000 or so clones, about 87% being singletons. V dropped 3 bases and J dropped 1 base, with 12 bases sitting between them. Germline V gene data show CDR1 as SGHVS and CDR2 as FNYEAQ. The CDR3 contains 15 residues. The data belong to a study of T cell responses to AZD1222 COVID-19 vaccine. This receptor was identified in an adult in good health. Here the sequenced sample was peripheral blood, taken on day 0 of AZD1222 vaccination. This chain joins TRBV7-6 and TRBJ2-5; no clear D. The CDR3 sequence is CASSLGRLGQETQYF. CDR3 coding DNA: TGTGCCAGCAGCTTGGGTCGTCTTGGCCAAGAGACCCAGTACTTC.